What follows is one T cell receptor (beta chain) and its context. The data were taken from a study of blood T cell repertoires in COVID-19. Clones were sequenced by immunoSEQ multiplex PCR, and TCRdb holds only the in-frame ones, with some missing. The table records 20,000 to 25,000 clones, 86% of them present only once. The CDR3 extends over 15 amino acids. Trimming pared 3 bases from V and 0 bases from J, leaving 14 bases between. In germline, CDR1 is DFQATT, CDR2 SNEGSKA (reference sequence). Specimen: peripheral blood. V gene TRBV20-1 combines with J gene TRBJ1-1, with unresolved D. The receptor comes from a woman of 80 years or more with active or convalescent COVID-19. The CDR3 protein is CSASYPNAVNTEAFF. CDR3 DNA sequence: TGCAGTGCTAGTTACCCTAACGCGGTGAACACTGAAGCTTTCTTT.